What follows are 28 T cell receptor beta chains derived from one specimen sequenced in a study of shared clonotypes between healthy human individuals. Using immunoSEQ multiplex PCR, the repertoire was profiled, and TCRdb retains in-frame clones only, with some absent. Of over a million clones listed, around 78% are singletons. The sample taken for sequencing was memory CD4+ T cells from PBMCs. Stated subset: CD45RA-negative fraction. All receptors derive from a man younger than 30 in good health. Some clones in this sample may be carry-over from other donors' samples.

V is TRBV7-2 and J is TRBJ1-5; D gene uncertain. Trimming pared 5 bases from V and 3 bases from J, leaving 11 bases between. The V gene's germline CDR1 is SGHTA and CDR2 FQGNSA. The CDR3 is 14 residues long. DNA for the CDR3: TGTGCCAGCAGCGATGGCAGCTCCAATCAGCCCCAGCATTTT. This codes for CASSDGSSNQPQHF.

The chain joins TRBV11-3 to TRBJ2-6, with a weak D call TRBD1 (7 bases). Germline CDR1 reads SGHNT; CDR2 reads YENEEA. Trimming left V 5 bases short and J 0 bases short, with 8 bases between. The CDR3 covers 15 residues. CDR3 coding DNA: TGTGCCAGCAGCCAGGGGGGCTCTGGGGCCAACGTCCTGACTTTC. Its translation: CASSQGGSGANVLTF. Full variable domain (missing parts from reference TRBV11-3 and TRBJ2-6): EAGVVQSPRYKIIEKKQPVAFWCNPISGHNTLYWYLQNLGQGPELLIRYENEEAVDDSQLPKDRFSAERLKGVDSTLKIQPAELGDSAVYLCASSQGGSGANVLTFGAGSRLTVL.

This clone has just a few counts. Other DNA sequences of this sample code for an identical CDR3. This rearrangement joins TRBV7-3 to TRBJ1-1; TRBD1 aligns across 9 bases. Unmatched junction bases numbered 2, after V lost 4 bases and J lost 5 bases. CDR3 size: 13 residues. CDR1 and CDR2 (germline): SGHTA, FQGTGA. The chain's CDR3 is CASSSDRGTEAFF. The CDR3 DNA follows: TGTGCCAGCAGCTCGGACAGGGGAACTGAAGCTTTCTTT.

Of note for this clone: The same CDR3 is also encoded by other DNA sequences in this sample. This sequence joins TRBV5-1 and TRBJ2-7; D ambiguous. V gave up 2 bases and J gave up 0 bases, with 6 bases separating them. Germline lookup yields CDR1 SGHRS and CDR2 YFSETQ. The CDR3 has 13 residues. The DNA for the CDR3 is TGCGCCAGCAGCTTAGCGATCTCCTACGAGCAGTACTTC. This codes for CASSLAISYEQYF.

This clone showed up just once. The CDR3 region is CASSPEQSYGYTF. The CDR3 nucleotides are TGTGCCAGCTCACCAGAACAGAGCTATGGCTACACCTTC. The chain links TRBV18 to TRBJ1-2; no clear D gene. V shed 2 bases and J shed 4 bases, with 8 bases lying between them. The CDR3 is 13 residues long. CDR1 KGHSH and CDR2 LQKENI come from the germline V gene.

This CDR3 is CATQQGYEQYF. The CDR3 DNA reads as TGTGCCACCCAACAGGGATACGAGCAGTACTTC. The chain joins TRBV6-6 to TRBJ2-7; weak D call: TRBD1 (6 bases). The CDR3 is 11 amino acids. In germline, CDR1 is MNHNY, CDR2 SVGAGI (reference sequence). V dropped 10 bases and J dropped 4 bases, with 11 bases sitting between them.

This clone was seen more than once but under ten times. CDR3 loop: CASSLRLSTDTQYF. For the CDR3, the DNA is TGTGCCAGCAGCTTGCGACTTAGCACAGATACGCAGTATTTT. The chain links TRBV5-8 to TRBJ2-3, with D unclear. This CDR3 has 14 amino acids. Trimming took off 1 base at V and 0 bases at J, with 6 bases between the two ends. Germline CDR1 reads SGHTS; CDR2 reads YDEGEE.

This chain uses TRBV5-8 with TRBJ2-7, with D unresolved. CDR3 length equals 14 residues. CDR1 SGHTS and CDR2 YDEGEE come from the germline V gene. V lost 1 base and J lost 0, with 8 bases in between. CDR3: CASSLYSLSYEQYF. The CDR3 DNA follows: TGTGCCAGCAGCTTGTATTCTCTCTCCTACGAGCAGTACTTC.

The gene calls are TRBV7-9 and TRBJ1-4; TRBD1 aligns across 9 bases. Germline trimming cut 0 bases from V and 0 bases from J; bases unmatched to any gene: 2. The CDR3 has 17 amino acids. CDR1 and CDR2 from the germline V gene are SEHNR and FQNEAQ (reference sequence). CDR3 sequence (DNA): TGTGCCAGCAGCTTAGCCGGACAGGGGTCAACTAATGAAAAACTGTTTTTT. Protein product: CASSLAGQGSTNEKLFF. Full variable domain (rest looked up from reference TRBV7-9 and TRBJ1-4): DTGVSQNPRHKITKRGQNVTFRCDPISEHNRLYWYRQTLGQGPEFLTYFQNEAQLEKSRLLSDRFSAERPKGSFSTLEIQRTEQGDSAMYLCASSLAGQGSTNEKLFFGSGTQLSVL.

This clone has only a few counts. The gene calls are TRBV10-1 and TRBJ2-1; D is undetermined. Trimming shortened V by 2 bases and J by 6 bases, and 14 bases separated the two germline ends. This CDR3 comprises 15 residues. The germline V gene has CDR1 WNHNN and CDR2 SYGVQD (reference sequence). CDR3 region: CASSEASAARNEQFF. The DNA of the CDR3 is TGCGCCAGCAGTGAGGCGTCAGCCGCTCGCAATGAGCAGTTCTTC.

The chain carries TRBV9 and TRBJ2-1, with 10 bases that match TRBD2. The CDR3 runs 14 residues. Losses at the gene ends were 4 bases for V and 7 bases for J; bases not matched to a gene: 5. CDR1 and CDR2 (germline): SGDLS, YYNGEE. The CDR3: CASSTGTSVNEQFF. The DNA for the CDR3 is TGTGCCAGCAGCACAGGGACTAGCGTTAATGAGCAGTTCTTC.

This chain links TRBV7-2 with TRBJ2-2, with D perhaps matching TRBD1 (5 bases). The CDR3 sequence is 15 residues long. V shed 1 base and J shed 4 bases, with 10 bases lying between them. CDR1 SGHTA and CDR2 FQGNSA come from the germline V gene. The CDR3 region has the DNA TGTGCCAGCAGCTTAGGGGGCAGGGCCACCGGGGAGCTGTTTTTT. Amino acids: CASSLGGRATGELFF. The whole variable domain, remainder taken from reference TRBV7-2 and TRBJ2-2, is GAGVSQSPSNKVTEKGKDVELRCDPISGHTALYWYRQSLGQGLEFLIYFQGNSAPDKSGLPSDRFSAERTGGSVSTLTIQRTQQEDSAVYLCASSLGGRATGELFFGEGSRLTVL.

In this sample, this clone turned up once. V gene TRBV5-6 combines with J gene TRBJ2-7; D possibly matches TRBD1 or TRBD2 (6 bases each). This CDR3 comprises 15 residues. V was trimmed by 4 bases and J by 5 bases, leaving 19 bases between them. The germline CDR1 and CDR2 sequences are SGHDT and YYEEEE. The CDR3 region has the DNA TGTGCCAGCAGCCGCATACACCCGGGGGCACACGAGCAGTACTTC. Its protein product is CASSRIHPGAHEQYF.

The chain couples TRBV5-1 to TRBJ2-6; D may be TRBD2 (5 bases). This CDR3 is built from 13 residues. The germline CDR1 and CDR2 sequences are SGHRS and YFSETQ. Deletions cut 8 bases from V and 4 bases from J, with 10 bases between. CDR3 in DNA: TGCGCCAGTCGCAAGCGGGGGGCCAACGTCCTGACTTTC. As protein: CASRKRGANVLTF. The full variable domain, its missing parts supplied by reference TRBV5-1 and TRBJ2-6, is KAGVTQTPRYLIKTRGQQVTLSCSPISGHRSVSWYQQTPGQGLQFLFEYFSETQRNKGNFPGRFSGRQFSNSRSEMNVSTLELGDSALYLCASRKRGANVLTFGAGSRLTVL.

In nucleotides, the CDR3 is TGTGCCAGCGGGGCATTCCAAGAGACCCAGTACTTC. This translates into CASGAFQETQYF. The chain uses TRBV2 and TRBJ2-5; weak D call: TRBD1 (5 bases). Germline V CDR1 and CDR2: SNHLY, FYNNEI. The length of the CDR3 is 12 residues. Between the trimmed V and J ends, which lost 8 bases and 1 base, there was a span of 8 bases.

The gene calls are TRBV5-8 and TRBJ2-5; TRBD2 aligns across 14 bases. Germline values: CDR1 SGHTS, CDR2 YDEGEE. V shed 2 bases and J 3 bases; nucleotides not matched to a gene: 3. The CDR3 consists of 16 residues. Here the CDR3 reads CASSFGTSGSKETQYF. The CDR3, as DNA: TGTGCCAGCAGCTTCGGGACTAGCGGGAGTAAAGAGACCCAGTACTTC.

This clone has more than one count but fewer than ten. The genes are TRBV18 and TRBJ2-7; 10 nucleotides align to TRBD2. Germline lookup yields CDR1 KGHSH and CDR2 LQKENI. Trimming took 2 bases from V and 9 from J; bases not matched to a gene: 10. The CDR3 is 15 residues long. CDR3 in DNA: TGTGCCAGCTCACCAACTAGCGGGGCGGCCCCAGCGCAGTACTTC. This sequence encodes CASSPTSGAAPAQYF.

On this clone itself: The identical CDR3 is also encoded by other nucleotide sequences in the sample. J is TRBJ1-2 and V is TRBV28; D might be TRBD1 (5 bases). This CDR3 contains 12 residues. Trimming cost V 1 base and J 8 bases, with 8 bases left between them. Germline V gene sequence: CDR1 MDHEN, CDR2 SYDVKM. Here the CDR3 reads CASSLSGLGYTF. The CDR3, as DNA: TGTGCCAGCAGTTTATCGGGACTCGGCTACACCTTC.

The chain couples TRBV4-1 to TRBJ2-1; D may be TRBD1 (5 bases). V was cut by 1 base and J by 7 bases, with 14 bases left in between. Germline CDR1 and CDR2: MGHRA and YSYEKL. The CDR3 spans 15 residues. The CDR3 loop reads CASSQGSKGLNEQFF. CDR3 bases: TGCGCCAGCAGCCAAGGTTCAAAGGGGCTAAATGAGCAGTTCTTC.

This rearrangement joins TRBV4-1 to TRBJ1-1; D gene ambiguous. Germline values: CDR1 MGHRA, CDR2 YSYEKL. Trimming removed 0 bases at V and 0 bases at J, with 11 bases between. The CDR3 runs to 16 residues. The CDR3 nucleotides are TGCGCCAGCAGCCAAGATTCGCCGCCGATGAACACTGAAGCTTTCTTT. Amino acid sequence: CASSQDSPPMNTEAFF.

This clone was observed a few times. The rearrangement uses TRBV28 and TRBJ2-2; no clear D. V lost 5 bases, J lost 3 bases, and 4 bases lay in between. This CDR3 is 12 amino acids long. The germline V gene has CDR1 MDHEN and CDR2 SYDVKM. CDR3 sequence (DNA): TGTGCCAGCAGTCCTTACACCGGGGAGCTGTTTTTT. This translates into CASSPYTGELFF. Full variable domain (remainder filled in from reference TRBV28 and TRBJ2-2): DVKVTQSSRYLVKRTGEKVFLECVQDMDHENMFWYRQDPGLGLRLIYFSYDVKMKEKGDIPEGYSVSREKKERFSLILESASTNQTSMYLCASSPYTGELFFGEGSRLTVL.

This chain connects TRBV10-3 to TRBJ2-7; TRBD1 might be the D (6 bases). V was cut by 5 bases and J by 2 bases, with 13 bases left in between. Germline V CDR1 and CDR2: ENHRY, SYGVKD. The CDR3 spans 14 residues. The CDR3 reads CAISPGTTTYEQYF. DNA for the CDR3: TGTGCCATCAGTCCCGGGACAACTACCTACGAGCAGTACTTC.

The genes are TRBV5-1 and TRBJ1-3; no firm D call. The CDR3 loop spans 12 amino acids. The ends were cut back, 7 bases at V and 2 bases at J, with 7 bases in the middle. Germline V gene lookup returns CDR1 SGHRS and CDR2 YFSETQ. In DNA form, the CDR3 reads TGCGCCAGCGGGTTCCCTGGAAACACCATATATTTT. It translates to CASGFPGNTIYF.

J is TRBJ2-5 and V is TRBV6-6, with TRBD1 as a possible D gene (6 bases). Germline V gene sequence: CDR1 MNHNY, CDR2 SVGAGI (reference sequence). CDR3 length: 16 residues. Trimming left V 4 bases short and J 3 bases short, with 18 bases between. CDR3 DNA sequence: TGTGCCAGCAGTTCCTACAGGGAAAAAGGGGAAGAGACCCAGTACTTC. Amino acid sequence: CASSSYREKGEETQYF.

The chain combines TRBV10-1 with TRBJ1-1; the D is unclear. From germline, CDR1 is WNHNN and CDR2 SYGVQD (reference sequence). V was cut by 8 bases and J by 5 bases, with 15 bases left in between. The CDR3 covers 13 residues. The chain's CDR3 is CASSRFGRTEAFF. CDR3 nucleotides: TGCGCCAGCTCCCGCTTTGGTAGGACTGAAGCTTTCTTT.

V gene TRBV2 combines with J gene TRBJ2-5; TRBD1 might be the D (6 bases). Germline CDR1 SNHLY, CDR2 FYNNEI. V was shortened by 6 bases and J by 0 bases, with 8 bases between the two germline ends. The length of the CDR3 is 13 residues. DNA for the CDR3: TGTGCCAGCAGGGACAGCAACCAAGAGACCCAGTACTTC. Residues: CASRDSNQETQYF.

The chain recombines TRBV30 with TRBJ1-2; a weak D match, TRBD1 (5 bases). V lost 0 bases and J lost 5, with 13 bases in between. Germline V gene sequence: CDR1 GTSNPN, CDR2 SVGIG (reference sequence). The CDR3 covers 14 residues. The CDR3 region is CAWSVTRGRYGYTF. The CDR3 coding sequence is TGTGCCTGGAGTGTCACGCGGGGGAGGTATGGCTACACCTTC.

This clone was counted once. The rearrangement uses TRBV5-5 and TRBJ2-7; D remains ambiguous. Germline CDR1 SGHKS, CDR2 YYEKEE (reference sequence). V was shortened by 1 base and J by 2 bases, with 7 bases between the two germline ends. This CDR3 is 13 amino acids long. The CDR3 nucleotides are TGTGCCAGCAGCTTGCTTGGGCCCTACGAGCAGTACTTC. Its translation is CASSLLGPYEQYF.